Listed below are T cell receptor beta chains from one sample, sequenced in a study of CD8 T cells in Susac syndrome. One entry per CDR3 protein results from TCRdb running MiXCR on the immunoSEQ multiplex PCR reads. The table lists about 430,000 distinct CDR3 sequences, around 85% of them singletons, with more than 0.09% in the top ten. The sample taken for sequencing was CD8+ T cells from PBMCs. These receptor sequences come from a human donor with multiple sclerosis. Both conserved end residues are part of each CDR3. D genes are given only for firm matches. Clone size is stated in some rows and not others, as once, few, many or a class when expanded.

j_call: TRBJ2-7
v_call: TRBV18
clone_size: .
cdr3_length: 14
d_call: .
cdr3_nt: TGTGCCAGCTCAGGAAGGGACGGCTCCTACGAGCAGTACTTC
cdr3_aa: CASSGRDGSYEQYF

j_call: TRBJ2-1
v_call: TRBV20-1
clone_size: .
cdr3_length: 14
d_call: TRBD2
cdr3_nt: TGCAGTGCGGAACTAGCGGGGGGGCGCAATGAGCAGTTCTTC
cdr3_aa: CSAELAGGRNEQFF

j_call: TRBJ1-3
v_call: TRBV6-1
clone_size: .
cdr3_length: 16
d_call: TRBD1
cdr3_nt: TGTGCCAGCAGTAGAACAGGGGACTTCTCTGAAAACACCATATATTTT
cdr3_aa: CASSRTGDFSENTIYF

j_call: TRBJ2-7
v_call: TRBV20-1
clone_size: .
cdr3_length: 13
d_call: .
cdr3_nt: TGCAGTGCTAGACAGGAGAGCTCCTACGAGCAGTACTTC
cdr3_aa: CSARQESSYEQYF

j_call: TRBJ2-6
v_call: TRBV4-2
clone_size: few
cdr3_length: 15
d_call: .
cdr3_nt: TGTGCCAGCAGCCAAGTCGTCTCCGGGGCCAACGTCCTGACTTTC
cdr3_aa: CASSQVVSGANVLTF

j_call: TRBJ1-3
v_call: TRBV7-9
clone_size: .
cdr3_length: 17
d_call: .
cdr3_nt: TGTGCCAGCAGCACCCCCCGAGGCTCGACGGGAGGAAACACCATATATTTT
cdr3_aa: CASSTPRGSTGGNTIYF

j_call: TRBJ1-6
v_call: TRBV2
clone_size: .
cdr3_length: 15
d_call: .
cdr3_nt: TGTGCCAGCAGGGCAGGGGACTCCTATAATTCACCCCTCCACTTT
cdr3_aa: CASRAGDSYNSPLHF

j_call: TRBJ2-7
v_call: TRBV28
clone_size: .
cdr3_length: 16
d_call: .
cdr3_nt: TGTGCCAGCAGTTTTGAGACGGGAAGATCTACCTACGAGCAGTACTTC
cdr3_aa: CASSFETGRSTYEQYF

j_call: TRBJ1-1
v_call: TRBV30
clone_size: .
cdr3_length: 11
d_call: .
cdr3_nt: TGTGCCTGGACCACTATCTCTGAAGCTTTCTTT
cdr3_aa: CAWTTISEAFF

j_call: TRBJ2-7
v_call: TRBV6-5
clone_size: .
cdr3_length: 14
d_call: TRBD1
cdr3_nt: TGTGCCAGCAGTTACTCGCAGGGGGTGGGAGAGCAGTACTTC
cdr3_aa: CASSYSQGVGEQYF

j_call: TRBJ2-1
v_call: TRBV19
clone_size: .
cdr3_length: 17
d_call: TRBD2
cdr3_nt: TGTGCCAGTAGTATAGTCCCAACAGAACTAGCGGTCATTGAGCAGTTCTTC
cdr3_aa: CASSIVPTELAVIEQFF

j_call: TRBJ2-7
v_call: TRBV7-8
clone_size: .
cdr3_length: 14
d_call: .
cdr3_nt: TGTGCCAGCAGCTCCTGGGGGGACTCCTACGAGCAGTACTTC
cdr3_aa: CASSSWGDSYEQYF

j_call: TRBJ2-7
v_call: TRBV12-3/TRBV12-4
clone_size: .
cdr3_length: 15
d_call: .
cdr3_nt: TGTGCCAGCAGGTTTTCTGGGGGCGGTGGATACGAGCAGTACTTC
cdr3_aa: CASRFSGGGGYEQYF

j_call: TRBJ2-7
v_call: TRBV29-1
clone_size: .
cdr3_length: 13
d_call: TRBD2
cdr3_nt: TGCAGCGTCCTCGGACTAGGGGACTACGAGCAGTACTTC
cdr3_aa: CSVLGLGDYEQYF

j_call: TRBJ2-5
v_call: TRBV7-9
clone_size: .
cdr3_length: 13
d_call: .
cdr3_nt: TGTGCCAGCAGCTTACAAGAGTTTGGGACCCAGTACTTC
cdr3_aa: CASSLQEFGTQYF

j_call: TRBJ2-1
v_call: TRBV6-1
clone_size: .
cdr3_length: 14
d_call: .
cdr3_nt: TGTGCCAGCATCGGTTCCCTGCTGATCAATGAGCAGTTCTTC
cdr3_aa: CASIGSLLINEQFF

j_call: TRBJ2-1
v_call: TRBV5-4
clone_size: .
cdr3_length: 16
d_call: TRBD2
cdr3_nt: TGTGCCAGCAGCTTACGCGCAGGACTAGCATACAATGAGCAGTTCTTC
cdr3_aa: CASSLRAGLAYNEQFF

j_call: TRBJ1-1
v_call: TRBV5-4
clone_size: few
cdr3_length: 13
d_call: .
cdr3_nt: TGTGCCAGCAGCTTGGGTAGTGACACTGAAGCTTTCTTT
cdr3_aa: CASSLGSDTEAFF

j_call: TRBJ1-6
v_call: TRBV13
clone_size: .
cdr3_length: 15
d_call: TRBD1
cdr3_nt: TGTGCCAGCAGATCTGACAGGGTCTATAATTCACCCCTCCACTTT
cdr3_aa: CASRSDRVYNSPLHF

j_call: TRBJ2-1
v_call: TRBV4-2
clone_size: .
cdr3_length: 17
d_call: .
cdr3_nt: TGTGCCAGCAGCCACCAGGAGGGGACCCCCGCCTACAATGAGCAGTTCTTC
cdr3_aa: CASSHQEGTPAYNEQFF

j_call: TRBJ2-7
v_call: TRBV10-3
clone_size: .
cdr3_length: 12
d_call: TRBD1
cdr3_nt: TGTGCCATCAGAACAGGGGGCGGCGAGCAGTACTTC
cdr3_aa: CAIRTGGGEQYF

j_call: TRBJ1-5
v_call: TRBV4-1
clone_size: once
cdr3_length: 15
d_call: TRBD1
cdr3_nt: TGCGCCAGCAGCCAGTTGACAGGGGGCGGTCAGCCCCAGCATTTT
cdr3_aa: CASSQLTGGGQPQHF

j_call: TRBJ2-7
v_call: TRBV29-1
clone_size: .
cdr3_length: 13
d_call: .
cdr3_nt: TGCAGCGTTATGACAGGCGGGGGCTACGAGCAGTACTTC
cdr3_aa: CSVMTGGGYEQYF

j_call: TRBJ2-7
v_call: TRBV20-1
clone_size: .
cdr3_length: 14
d_call: TRBD2
cdr3_nt: TGCAGTGCTAGGAGGCTAGCGGGGCCCTACGAGCAGTACTTC
cdr3_aa: CSARRLAGPYEQYF

j_call: TRBJ1-4
v_call: TRBV5-1
clone_size: .
cdr3_length: 15
d_call: .
cdr3_nt: TGCGCCAGCAGCCGTGGGACGGCAACTAATGAAAAACTGTTTTTT
cdr3_aa: CASSRGTATNEKLFF

j_call: TRBJ2-3
v_call: TRBV5-4
clone_size: .
cdr3_length: 15
d_call: .
cdr3_nt: TGTGCCAGCAGCCCTCCGGGAGCGAGCACAGATACGCAGTATTTT
cdr3_aa: CASSPPGASTDTQYF